This is a list of T cell receptor beta chains from one sample in a study of blood T cells in healthy people across ages. MiXCR, applied by TCRdb to the 5' RACE reads, yields one record per CDR3 protein. This table holds hundreds of thousands of distinct CDR3 sequences, 40% to 50% found once. Source material: blood. The receptors here all came from a man aged 60 to 75 in good health. CDR3s include the opening cysteine and the closing phenylalanine or tryptophan. Fields, in order: D gene, J gene, V gene, clone size, CDR3 DNA, CDR3 protein. The D gene is left open where the match is weak. Size is stated for part of the rows, as once, few or many counts, or as a class when the clone is expanded.

>NA|TRBJ2-6|TRBV5-1|NA
TGCGCCAGCAGCTTGGAAGGCAGGTCTGGGGCCAACGTCCTGACTTTC
CASSLEGRSGANVLTF
>TRBD1|TRBJ1-5|TRBV4-3|NA
TGCGCCAGCAGCCAAGTTCTGGAGACAGGGGGGCTGGTGCCCCAGCATTTT
CASSQVLETGGLVPQHF
>TRBD2|TRBJ2-7|TRBV7-2|few
TGTGCCAGCAGCTCAGCTAGCGGGGGGGCTTACGAGCAGTACTTC
CASSSASGGAYEQYF
>TRBD2|TRBJ2-3|TRBV7-2|few
TGTGCCAGCAGCCAGGCCGGGGGGGGCGGAGGGGATACGCAGTATTTT
CASSQAGGGGGDTQYF
>NA|TRBJ2-7|TRBV20-1|NA
TGCAGTGCTCCCCGTGGTTACTCGAACAGCGAGCAGTACTTC
CSAPRGYSNSEQYF
>NA|TRBJ2-3|TRBV7-6|NA
TGTGCCAGCAGCTTTGGGCGGGGGCATACAGATACGCAGTATTTT
CASSFGRGHTDTQYF
>TRBD2|TRBJ2-1|TRBV27|NA
TGTGCCAGCAGTCCCAAGCGGGGTATCTCCTACAATGAGCAGTTCTTC
CASSPKRGISYNEQFF
>NA|TRBJ2-5|TRBV24-1|NA
TGTGCCACCAGTGGTTCTGGCGAAGAGACCCAGTACTTC
CATSGSGEETQYF
>NA|TRBJ1-4|TRBV5-1|few
TGCGCCAGTCAGACTGGTGGCGGTCATGAAAAACTGTTTTTT
CASQTGGGHEKLFF
>NA|TRBJ2-3|TRBV20-1|NA
TGCAGTGCTAGAGAACAGGGCTACATTAGCACAGATACGCAGTATTTT
CSAREQGYISTDTQYF
>NA|TRBJ2-5|TRBV20-1|NA
TGCAGTGCTATCGATGACATCGTCCAAGAGACCCAGTACTTC
CSAIDDIVQETQYF
>TRBD1|TRBJ1-6|TRBV12-3/TRBV12-4|few
TGTGCCAGCCGGGACAGCAATAATTCACCCCTCCACTTT
CASRDSNNSPLHF
>NA|TRBJ1-1|TRBV5-1|NA
TGCGCCAGCAGCTTGGTAGGGGCCTTGAACACTGAAGCTTTCTTT
CASSLVGALNTEAFF
>TRBD1|TRBJ1-2|TRBV5-1|NA
TGCGCCAGCAGCTTCCGGGACAGGGGCTATGGCTACACCTTC
CASSFRDRGYGYTF
>TRBD1|TRBJ2-1|TRBV29-1|NA
TGCAGCGTTGTACAGGGGCTCTACAATGAGCAGTTCTTC
CSVVQGLYNEQFF
>NA|TRBJ2-7|TRBV4-2|NA
TGTGCCAGCTGTCCCGACGGGGGCGAAACCTACGAGCAGTACTTC
CASCPDGGETYEQYF
>NA|TRBJ2-4|TRBV28|NA
TGTGCCAGCACCCTCGGCAGGGGCCAAAACATTCAGTACTTC
CASTLGRGQNIQYF
>TRBD1|TRBJ2-7|TRBV4-3|NA
TGCGCCAGCAGCCAAGTAGACAGGGGGGCCTACGAGCAGTACTTC
CASSQVDRGAYEQYF
>TRBD2|TRBJ2-5|TRBV3-1|NA
TGTGCCAGCAGCAATATAGCGGGGGGGTTCCAAGAGACCCAGTACTTC
CASSNIAGGFQETQYF
>TRBD1|TRBJ1-2|TRBV18|few
TGTGCCAGCTCTCGGGACAGGGAACCTAGCACCTTC
CASSRDREPSTF
>NA|TRBJ2-7|TRBV6-6|many
TGTGCCAGCACCACCGGTAACGAGCAGTACTTC
CASTTGNEQYF
>NA|TRBJ2-3|TRBV6-2/TRBV6-3|NA
TGTGCCAGCAAAATTGTCCAGAACACAGATACGCAGTATTTT
CASKIVQNTDTQYF
>TRBD2|TRBJ2-7|TRBV25-1|few
TGTGCCAGCAGAAGCTCTGGCGGGGGAGGCCACGAGCAGTACTTC
CASRSSGGGGHEQYF
>NA|TRBJ2-3|TRBV2|NA
TGTGCCAGCAGTGCCGCAGGGGAGGGTACGCAGTATTTT
CASSAAGEGTQYF
>TRBD1|TRBJ2-3|TRBV5-6|NA
TGTGCCAGCAGCCCCGGGACAGGGGGCTCAGATACGCAGTATTTT
CASSPGTGGSDTQYF
>NA|TRBJ2-7|TRBV7-2|once
TGTGCCAGCAGCTTTGGCGAGGCCCCCTACGAGCAGTACTTC
CASSFGEAPYEQYF
>TRBD2|TRBJ2-1|TRBV27|few
TGTGCCAGCAGTCCAGCGGGACGATCCTACAATGAGCAGTTCTTC
CASSPAGRSYNEQFF
>TRBD1|TRBJ2-1|TRBV24-1|NA
TGTGCCACCCGGGACAGGGCTCTGAATGAGCAGTTCTTC
CATRDRALNEQFF
>NA|TRBJ1-5|TRBV3-1|NA
TGTGCCAGCAGCCAAGCCGGAAGATATAGCAATCAGCCCCAGCATTTT
CASSQAGRYSNQPQHF
>TRBD2|TRBJ2-3|TRBV20-1|NA
TGCAGTGCTTCGTGGCGGGGGACCACAGATACGCAGTATTTT
CSASWRGTTDTQYF
>NA|TRBJ2-7|TRBV20-1|NA
TGCAGTGCCCATACCCTAATCAGGACCTACAATGAGCAGTACTTC
CSAHTLIRTYNEQYF
>TRBD2|TRBJ2-3|TRBV9|few
TGTGCCAGCAGCGTCGGGACTAGCGGGGGGGATACGCAGTATTTT
CASSVGTSGGDTQYF
>TRBD2|TRBJ2-1|TRBV20-1|NA
TGCAGTGCTAGAGATCCGGACCATAGCGGGGGGCGGGTGATAGGTGAGCAGTTCTTC
CSARDPDHSGGRVIGEQFF
>NA|TRBJ1-4|TRBV6-6|NA
TGTGCCAGCACCGACAGGTCAAATAATGAAAAACTGTTTTTT
CASTDRSNNEKLFF
>NA|TRBJ2-1|TRBV5-5|NA
TGTGCCAGCAGCTTGGCGGCAGGGAGAAGGTACAATGAGCAGTTCTTC
CASSLAAGRRYNEQFF